This T cell receptor beta chain is from a study of HIV-infected patients and healthy controls. CDR3 length equals 15 residues. J gave up 9 bases and V 2 bases, and 8 bases lay outside the gene matches. CDR1 and CDR2 from the germline V gene are MDHEN and SYDVKM. Alpha and beta constant-region primers primed reverse transcription of around 540 ng RNA. Using multiplexing indices, alpha and beta chain libraries were generated apart by chain-specific third strand synthesis. A single record per CDR3 protein comes from TCRdb applying MiXCR to the 5' RACE reads. Among some 19,000 distinct CDR3 sequences, about 8.9% were seen once, and the ten largest hold less than 3.5%. All unsorted peripheral T cells were captured because whole blood was used without fractionation. This clonotype occurred many times.

The sequence was obtained from an adult in good health. Sequenced input: blood. This sequence joins TRBV28 and TRBJ2-1, with 9 bases matching TRBD1. CDR3 nucleotide sequence: TGTGCCAGCAGTTTACCCAACAGGGGGCAGGGTGAGCAGTTCTTC. Its translation: CASSLPNRGQGEQFF.